What follows are 20 T cell receptor beta chains derived from one specimen sequenced in a study of blood T cell repertoires in COVID-19. Here immunoSEQ multiplex PCR was the method, and the copy in TCRdb shows in-frame clones only, minus some. The data contain 380,000 or so clones, about four fifths of them seen just once; the ten biggest clones take up around 1%. Sequencing was performed on peripheral blood. The receptor source for this set is a human donor with acute or convalescent COVID-19. The donor label of this sample is uncertain.

This clone has just a few counts. The V call is TRBV5-1, the J call TRBJ1-1, with 8 bases identical to TRBD1. From germline, CDR1 is SGHRS and CDR2 YFSETQ. The ends lost 2 bases at V and 4 bases at J; junction bases unmatched: 4. This CDR3 has 14 residues. CDR3 sequence (DNA): TGCGCCAGCAGCTTACAGGGGGTCGGCACTGAAGCTTTCTTT. Translation gives CASSLQGVGTEAFF.

J is TRBJ1-1 and V is TRBV7-8; D is perhaps TRBD1 (5 bases). This CDR3 is 14 amino acids long. CDR1 and CDR2 (germline): SGHVS, FQNEAQ. Trimming cost V 5 bases and J 5 bases, with 15 bases left between them. In DNA, the CDR3 is TGTGCCAGCAGCCTAGAAAGAAGGGGAACTGAAGCTTTCTTT. Protein product: CASSLERRGTEAFF.

CDR3 sequence (DNA): TGCGCCAGCAGCTTGGGGCAGGGGGCAAACTATGGCTACACCTTC. Translation gives CASSLGQGANYGYTF. The V and J genes are TRBV5-1 and TRBJ1-2; 8 bases map to TRBD1. This CDR3 region has 15 residues. Germline-derived CDR1 and CDR2 are SGHRS and YFSETQ. Trimming cost V 0 bases and J 2 bases; bases outside gene matches: 3.

The chain has TRBV12-3 or TRBV12-4 and TRBJ1-1; a weak D match, TRBD1 (5 bases). The CDR3 loop spans 13 amino acids. V was trimmed by 6 bases and J by 6 bases, leaving 14 bases between them. This chain's CDR3 is CASRDTLHPEAFF. In nucleotides, the CDR3 is TGTGCCAGCAGGGACACCTTACACCCTGAAGCTTTCTTT.

The gene calls are TRBV9 and TRBJ1-1, with TRBD1 as a possible D gene (5 bases). Trimming removed 0 bases from V and 0 bases from J, with 9 bases in between. The CDR3 runs 15 residues. CDR1 is SGDLS, CDR2 YYNGEE, per germline. CDR3 sequence reads: CASSVGGILNTEAFF. Written as DNA, the CDR3 is TGTGCCAGCAGCGTAGGGGGCATCTTGAACACTGAAGCTTTCTTT.

This rearrangement joins TRBV7-9 to TRBJ2-1; 9 bases are shared with TRBD2. The CDR3 runs 15 residues. Trimming cost V 5 bases and J 7 bases; bases outside gene matches: 9. The germline V gene has CDR1 SEHNR and CDR2 FQNEAQ (reference sequence). The DNA of the CDR3 is TGTGCCAGCAGCCTACCGGGACTAGCAGAAAATGAGCAGTTCTTC. Its protein product is CASSLPGLAENEQFF.

This chain joins TRBV7-9 and TRBJ1-4; maybe TRBD1 (6 bases). The V end was cut by 5 bases, the J end by 4 bases, with 14 bases between. CDR1 and CDR2 (germline): SEHNR, FQNEAQ (reference sequence). The CDR3 spans 15 residues. The DNA of the CDR3 is TGTGCCAGCAGCCGTGGGCCCAGGGGTAATGAAAAACTGTTTTTT. As protein: CASSRGPRGNEKLFF.

This clone appeared once. This rearrangement joins TRBV13 to TRBJ2-2; the D gene is possibly TRBD2 (6 bases). Trimming removed 5 bases from V and 6 bases from J, with 22 bases in between. This CDR3 has 17 amino acids. CDR1 is PRHDT and CDR2 is FYEKMQ in the germline V gene (reference sequence). CDR3 loop: CASSAPEDYAIAGELFF. DNA of the CDR3: TGTGCCAGCAGCGCCCCGGAGGACTATGCTATCGCCGGGGAGCTGTTTTTT. The variable domain in full, with the rest retrieved from reference TRBV13 and TRBJ2-2, is AAGVIQSPRHLIKEKRETATLKCYPIPRHDTVYWYQQGPGQDPQFLISFYEKMQSDKGSIPDRFSAQQFSDYHSELNMSSLELGDSALYFCASSAPEDYAIAGELFFGEGSRLTVL.

The chain has TRBV30 and TRBJ1-2; 9 bases match TRBD1. Trimming cost V 4 bases and J 7 bases; bases outside gene matches: 7. The CDR3 is 13 residues long. Germline values: CDR1 GTSNPN, CDR2 SVGIG (reference sequence). The CDR3 DNA follows: TGTGCCTGGAATAAACAGGGGGCGAGTGGCTACACCTTC. Encoded protein: CAWNKQGASGYTF.

The chain employs TRBV30 and TRBJ2-7, with 9 bases identical to TRBD1. Per the germline V gene, CDR1 is GTSNPN and CDR2 is SVGIG (reference sequence). The CDR3 length is 12 residues. With V trimmed by 5 bases and J by 7 bases, 6 bases remained unmatched. The CDR3 spells CAWDRGVREQYF. The DNA of the CDR3 is TGTGCCTGGGACAGGGGGGTGAGGGAGCAGTACTTC.

On this clone: The CDR3 end shows no conserved phenylalanine or tryptophan, and so a read error is likely. The DNA is left out, because the CDR3 cannot be placed on it with certainty; the CDR3 is given as TCRdb lists it. This chain links TRBV10-1 with TRBJ1-1. CDR1 and CDR2 (germline): WNHNN, SYGVQD (reference sequence). The CDR3 sequence runs 15 residues, both termini included. CDR3 sequence reads: CASSRETLLPRPSRS.

This chain uses TRBV6-5 with TRBJ2-1, with TRBD1 matching over 7 bases. This CDR3 comprises 13 residues. Germline V lookup: CDR1 MNHEY, CDR2 SVGAGI. The J segment lost 3 bases and the V segment lost 10 bases, leaving 6 bases of the junction unmatched. The DNA of the CDR3 is TGTGCCACGTCTGGGACAGACTACAATGAGCAGTTCTTC. This codes for CATSGTDYNEQFF.

This chain uses TRBV6-5 with TRBJ2-7, with 7 bases lining up with TRBD2. The CDR3 spans 16 residues. The V gene's germline CDR1 is MNHEY and CDR2 SVGAGI. V lost 2 bases and J lost 6; bases outside the gene matches: 13. The CDR3 nucleotides are TGTGCCAGCAGTTACAGCGGGGAGTTCCTGAGGGGCGAGCAGTACTTC. This translates into CASSYSGEFLRGEQYF.

The chain uses TRBV3-1 (or the pseudogene TRBV3-2) and TRBJ1-1; D is perhaps TRBD1 (6 bases). Trimming removed 4 bases from V and 2 bases from J, with 17 bases in between. Germline V gene sequence: CDR1 LGHDT, CDR2 YNNKEL (reference sequence). The CDR3 extends over 16 amino acids. This CDR3 reads CASSPFGQPRNTEAFF. DNA of the CDR3: TGTGCCAGCAGCCCCTTCGGACAGCCAAGAAACACTGAAGCTTTCTTT.

The CDR3 DNA sequence: TGTGCCAGCAGCTTAGGTCCGGGACTTCGCAATGAGCAGTTCTTC. Amino acids: CASSLGPGLRNEQFF. The genes are TRBV7-2 and TRBJ2-1, with a tentative D call TRBD2 (6 bases). The V and J ends lost 1 base and 6 bases respectively, with 13 bases between them. Germline V CDR1 and CDR2: SGHTA, FQGNSA. The CDR3 has 15 amino acids.

V is TRBV5-1 and J is TRBJ2-1, with 7 bases fitting TRBD1. The CDR3 contains 14 residues. Germline loops: CDR1 SGHRS, CDR2 YFSETQ. V trimming: 3 bases; J trimming: 5 bases; junction bases outside the gene matches: 5. Written as DNA, the CDR3 is TGCGCCAGCAGCTCCCGGACAGGTAACAATGAGCAGTTCTTC. Amino acid sequence: CASSSRTGNNEQFF.

This clone showed up just once. The rearrangement links TRBV19 to TRBJ1-5; perhaps TRBD1 as D (5 bases). Germline values: CDR1 LNHDA, CDR2 SQIVND (reference sequence). The germline V and J ends were trimmed by 0 bases and 3 bases, with 21 bases remaining between them. The CDR3 contains 19 residues. The chain's CDR3 is CASSIDNPPGNYANQPQHF. The CDR3 region has the DNA TGTGCCAGTAGTATAGATAACCCCCCAGGGAACTACGCCAATCAGCCCCAGCATTTT. Variable domain in full (rest from reference TRBV19 and TRBJ1-5): DGGITQSPKYLFRKEGQNVTLSCEQNLNHDAMYWYRQDPGQGLRLIYYSQIVNDFQKGDIAEGYSVSREKKESFPLTVTSAQKNPTAFYLCASSIDNPPGNYANQPQHFGDGTRLSIL.

The gene calls are TRBV18 and TRBJ2-1; TRBD2 aligns across 9 bases. Unmatched junction bases numbered 11, after V lost 6 bases and J lost 5 bases. The CDR3 sequence is 16 residues long. Germline V gene data show CDR1 as KGHSH and CDR2 as LQKENI. The CDR3 coding sequence is TGTGCCAGCTCCCGCGGGGGGGGCAGACGAGACAATGAGCAGTTCTTC. This sequence encodes CASSRGGGRRDNEQFF.

CDR3 coding DNA: TGTGCCAGCAGTGTGGACGGACAAAGCAATCAGCCCCAGCATTTT. It specifies CASSVDGQSNQPQHF. V usage is TRBV6-6 and J usage is TRBJ1-5; maybe TRBD1 (5 bases). V lost 5 bases to trimming and J lost 1 base, with 12 bases between them. The CDR3 is 15 amino acids. Germline CDR1 is MNHNY and CDR2 is SVGAGI (reference sequence).

J is TRBJ2-7 and V is TRBV28; maybe TRBD1 (6 bases). This CDR3 has 16 residues. Germline V CDR1 and CDR2: MDHEN, SYDVKM. The germline V and J ends were trimmed by 5 bases and 6 bases, with 23 bases remaining between them. The CDR3 protein is CASSSGGRGHLREQYF. The CDR3 DNA sequence: TGTGCCAGCAGTAGTGGGGGCAGGGGCCACCTACGCGAGCAGTACTTC.